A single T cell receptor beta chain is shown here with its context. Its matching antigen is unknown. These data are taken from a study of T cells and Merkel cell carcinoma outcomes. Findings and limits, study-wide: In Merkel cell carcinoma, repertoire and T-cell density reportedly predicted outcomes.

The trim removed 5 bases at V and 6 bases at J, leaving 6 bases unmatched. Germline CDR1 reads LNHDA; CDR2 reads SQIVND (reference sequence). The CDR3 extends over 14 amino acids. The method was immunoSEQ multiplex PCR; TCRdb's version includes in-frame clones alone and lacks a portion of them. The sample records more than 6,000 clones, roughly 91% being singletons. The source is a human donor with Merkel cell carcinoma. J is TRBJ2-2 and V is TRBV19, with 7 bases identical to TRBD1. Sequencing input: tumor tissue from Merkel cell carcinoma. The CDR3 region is CASSPRQGSGELFF. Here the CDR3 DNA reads TGTGCCAGTAGTCCCCGACAGGGCTCCGGGGAGCTGTTTTTT.